These 30 T cell receptor beta chains were all obtained from the same sample, sequenced in a study of blood T cell repertoires in COVID-19 (TCRdb year 2020). Library preparation used the immunoSEQ multiplex PCR assay. TCRdb retrieved this table from immuneACCESS and kept in-frame rearrangements only. Not all clones are present; in checked studies, unresolved V genes account for under half, and no reason is known for the remainder. This sample is represented by 50,000 to 60,000 clones; nearly 90% of them were singletons. 1.5% to 2% of the sample is in the top ten clones. The sample taken for sequencing was peripheral blood. The receptors stem from a man aged 60 to 69 with acute or convalescent COVID-19.

This chain connects TRBV7-9 to TRBJ2-1; 15 nucleotides line up with TRBD2. V dropped 4 bases and J dropped 12; count of bases not matched to a gene: 7. There are 15 residues in the CDR3. Germline CDR1 SEHNR, CDR2 FQNEAQ (reference sequence). Written as DNA, the CDR3 is TGTGCCAGCAGCTCTACTCCGGGACTAGCGGGAGGGCAGTTCTTC. Protein sequence: CASSSTPGLAGGQFF. Looking up the rest from reference TRBV7-9 and TRBJ2-1 gives the full variable domain: DTGVSQNPRHKITKRGQNVTFRCDPISEHNRLYWYRQTLGQGPEFLTYFQNEAQLEKSRLLSDRFSAERPKGSFSTLEIQRTEQGDSAMYLCASSSTPGLAGGQFFGPGTRLTVL.

This chain uses TRBV18 with TRBJ2-3; 7 bases are a match to TRBD1. Germline V gives CDR1 KGHSH, CDR2 LQKENI. Germline trimming cut 6 bases from V and 0 bases from J; bases unmatched to any gene: 3. This CDR3 is built from 14 residues. CDR3 in DNA: TGTGCCAGCTCGCGACAGGGCAGCACAGATACGCAGTATTTT. Residues: CASSRQGSTDTQYF.

The rearrangement uses TRBV24-1 and TRBJ1-5, with 8 nucleotides matching TRBD1. Trimming at V came to 9 bases and at J to 4 bases, leaving 4 bases not matched to a gene. The CDR3 covers 13 residues. Germline loops: CDR1 KGHDR, CDR2 SFDVKD. CDR3 nucleotide sequence: TGTGCCACCTCCGGGACAGGTAATCAGCCCCAGCATTTT. Translated, it gives CATSGTGNQPQHF.

The CDR3, as DNA: TGCAGCGTTGAACCGTACGCGGGGGGCTACACCTTC. Translating gives CSVEPYAGGYTF. This chain uses TRBV29-1 with TRBJ1-2, with D unresolved. The ends were cut back, 2 bases at V and 8 bases at J, with 12 bases in the middle. The CDR3 spans 12 residues. CDR1 is SQVTM and CDR2 is ANQGSEA in the germline V gene.

The chain recombines TRBV6-5 with TRBJ2-7; 8 bases are shared with TRBD1. The germline CDR1 and CDR2 sequences are MNHEY and SVGAGI. V lost 6 bases to trimming and J lost 5 bases; unmatched junction nucleotides: 6. The CDR3 loop spans 13 amino acids. DNA for the CDR3: TGTGCCAGCAGAGCACGGACAGGGCACGAGCAGTACTTC. This translates into CASRARTGHEQYF.

The J gene is TRBJ2-1, the V gene TRBV27; 8 bases are shared with TRBD1. This CDR3 has 15 amino acids. CDR1 is MNHEY and CDR2 is SMNVEV in the germline V gene (reference sequence). The J segment lost 1 base and the V segment lost 5 bases, leaving 4 bases of the junction unmatched. CDR3 nucleotide sequence: TGTGCCAGCAGTCCGGGACAGGAGTCCTACAATGAGCAGTTCTTC. It yields the protein CASSPGQESYNEQFF.

The CDR3 bases are TGTGCCAGCAGCAACCCAGGGTTACCCTACGAGCAGTACTTC. This encodes CASSNPGLPYEQYF. This chain uses TRBV27 with TRBJ2-7; TRBD1 might be the D (5 bases). This CDR3 has 14 amino acids. Trimming stripped 6 bases from V and 2 bases from J, with 14 bases between. Germline V gene lookup returns CDR1 MNHEY and CDR2 SMNVEV (reference sequence).

V gene TRBV10-3 combines with J gene TRBJ1-3, with 8 bases identical to TRBD1. Per germline, CDR1 ENHRY and CDR2 SYGVKD. J lost 2 bases, V lost 7 bases, and 7 bases had no gene match. The CDR3 contains 15 residues. In DNA, the CDR3 is TGTGCCATCATCGGACAGGGCCGTGCTGGAAACACCATATATTTT. Its protein is CAIIGQGRAGNTIYF.

V usage is TRBV5-1 and J usage is TRBJ2-5, with a tentative D call TRBD1 (5 bases). Per the germline V gene, CDR1 is SGHRS and CDR2 is YFSETQ. Trimming left V 5 bases short and J 4 bases short, with 21 bases between. The CDR3 spans 16 residues. DNA of the CDR3: TGCGCCAGCAGTATGCTAGGCTATGGGGCGCGAGAGACCCAGTACTTC. It specifies CASSMLGYGARETQYF.

The chain is built from TRBV11-2 and TRBJ1-3; perhaps TRBD1 as D (5 bases). Trimming removed 4 bases at V and 4 bases at J, with 14 bases between. In germline, CDR1 is SGHAT, CDR2 FQNNGV. This CDR3 comprises 15 residues. The CDR3 region is CASSSSGYLGNTIYF. CDR3 sequence (DNA): TGTGCCAGCAGCTCCTCAGGGTACTTGGGAAACACCATATATTTT.

The gene calls are TRBV5-1 and TRBJ2-7; 10 bases align to TRBD1. With V trimmed by 4 bases and J by 2 bases, 12 bases remained unmatched. In germline, CDR1 is SGHRS, CDR2 YFSETQ. The CDR3 loop spans 17 amino acids. In nucleotides, the CDR3 is TGCGCCAGCAGCCAAAAAACCCCGGGACAGGGGACCTACGAGCAGTACTTC. Translation: CASSQKTPGQGTYEQYF.

The V and J genes are TRBV29-1 and TRBJ1-4, with a weak D call TRBD1 (5 bases). The CDR3 is 12 amino acids. Trimming left V 2 bases short and J 7 bases short, with 8 bases between. Per the germline V gene, CDR1 is SQVTM and CDR2 is ANQGSEA. CDR3 loop: CSVEQGCEKLFF. The DNA of the CDR3 is TGCAGCGTTGAACAGGGTTGTGAAAAACTGTTTTTT.

The J gene is TRBJ1-4, the V gene TRBV19; maybe TRBD1 (6 bases). V dropped 7 bases and J dropped 2 bases, with 14 bases sitting between them. CDR1 is LNHDA, CDR2 SQIVND, per germline (reference sequence). This CDR3 is built from 15 residues. CDR3 region: CASTTNQGTNEKLFF. The CDR3 DNA follows: TGTGCCAGTACCACTAATCAGGGGACTAATGAAAAACTGTTTTTT. Based on the CDR3 plus reference TRBV19 and TRBJ1-4, the full variable domain is DGGITQSPKYLFRKEGQNVTLSCEQNLNHDAMYWYRQDPGQGLRLIYYSQIVNDFQKGDIAEGYSVSREKKESFPLTVTSAQKNPTAFYLCASTTNQGTNEKLFFGSGTQLSVL.

The V and J genes are TRBV19 and TRBJ1-5, with TRBD1 identical over 7 bases. V lost 2 bases, J lost 3 bases, and 7 bases stayed unmatched. The CDR3 contains 16 residues. Germline loops: CDR1 LNHDA, CDR2 SQIVND (reference sequence). CDR3 nucleotides: TGTGCCAGTAGTATAAGTAAGGGGACAGACAATCAGCCCCAGCATTTT. It is translated as CASSISKGTDNQPQHF.

The V gene is TRBV19, the J gene TRBJ2-7; 8 bases map to TRBD2. Germline V gives CDR1 LNHDA, CDR2 SQIVND (reference sequence). Trimming cost V 3 bases and J 4 bases; bases outside gene matches: 5. CDR3 length: 14 amino acids. This CDR3 is CASSIGGEIYEQYF. CDR3 nucleotide sequence: TGTGCCAGTAGTATCGGGGGGGAGATTTACGAGCAGTACTTC.

The chain combines TRBV19 with TRBJ1-1; TRBD1 is a possible D gene (6 bases). Germline assignment: CDR1 LNHDA and CDR2 SQIVND (reference sequence). The CDR3 is 14 residues long. The V end was cut by 9 bases, the J end by 4 bases, with 18 bases between. CDR3 residues: CASLKGGMGTEAFF. The CDR3 DNA reads TGTGCCAGCTTAAAGGGGGGGATGGGCACTGAAGCTTTCTTT.

This chain connects TRBV4-1 to TRBJ2-3, with D possibly TRBD1 on 6 matching bases. Germline V gives CDR1 MGHRA, CDR2 YSYEKL. V lost 0 bases, J lost 0 bases, and 13 bases lay in between. There are 17 residues in the CDR3. The CDR3 DNA follows: TGCGCCAGCAGCCAAGATTCGGGAAGGGGGAGCACAGATACGCAGTATTTT. Protein product: CASSQDSGRGSTDTQYF.

This rearrangement joins TRBV10-1 to TRBJ2-7, with D possibly being TRBD1 (7 bases). Germline CDR1 reads WNHNN; CDR2 reads SYGVQD (reference sequence). CDR3 length: 13 residues. V was clipped by 6 bases and J by 1 base, with 10 bases between them. CDR3 sequence (DNA): TGCGCCAGCAGGGCGGGACAGTCCTACGAGCAGTACTTC. It is translated as CASRAGQSYEQYF.

The genes are TRBV6-5 and TRBJ2-2; tentatively, D is TRBD1 (5 bases). Trimming pared 2 bases from V and 5 bases from J, leaving 12 bases between. The CDR3 has 15 residues. Germline CDR1 MNHEY, CDR2 SVGAGI. The CDR3 loop reads CASSYRGLYTGELFF. DNA of the CDR3: TGTGCCAGCAGTTACAGGGGTCTTTATACCGGGGAGCTGTTTTTT.

The chain carries TRBV3-1 (or the pseudogene TRBV3-2) and TRBJ2-5, with 12 bases lining up with TRBD2. In germline, CDR1 is LGHDT, CDR2 YNNKEL (reference sequence). V shed 10 bases, J shed 5 bases, and the junction held 11 bases outside the gene matches. This CDR3 has 15 residues. CDR3 protein: CATASGGAQGETQYF. The CDR3 DNA reads TGTGCCACTGCTAGCGGGGGGGCTCAGGGGGAGACCCAGTACTTC.

The rearrangement uses TRBV2 and TRBJ1-1; a weak D match, TRBD1 (5 bases). The CDR3 sequence is 14 residues long. Trimming shortened V by 11 bases and J by 1 base, and 17 bases separated the two germline ends. Germline values: CDR1 SNHLY, CDR2 FYNNEI. CDR3 amino acids: CAPAPRGQNTEAFF. The CDR3 bases are TGTGCCCCAGCGCCGCGGGGCCAGAACACTGAAGCTTTCTTT.

The J gene is TRBJ1-2, the V gene TRBV4-1; 9 bases are a match to TRBD1. The CDR3 runs 16 residues. The V and J ends lost 1 base and 3 bases, in that order; junction bases with no gene match: 6. Per the germline V gene, CDR1 is MGHRA and CDR2 is YSYEKL. Here the CDR3 reads CASSQVRTGAYYGYTF. The CDR3 DNA follows: TGCGCCAGCAGCCAAGTAAGGACAGGGGCTTACTATGGCTACACCTTC.

J is TRBJ1-5 and V is TRBV6-5; D is possibly TRBD1 (5 bases). The germline gives CDR1 MNHEY, CDR2 SVGAGI. Trimming took off 6 bases at V and 3 bases at J, with 12 bases between the two ends. This CDR3 comprises 14 residues. The CDR3 region has the DNA TGTGCCAGCAGCAGCGGGACGGTCAATCAGCCCCAGCATTTT. It encodes CASSSGTVNQPQHF.

V usage is TRBV21-1 and J usage is TRBJ1-1; the D call TRBD1 from the table was never checked on the DNA. TRBV21-1 is classified as a pseudogene. The CDR3 runs 10 residues. The CDR3 reads CASSKGTAAF. For the CDR3, the DNA is TGTGCCAGCAGCAAGGGGACAGCGGCCTTT.

This chain links TRBV5-1 with TRBJ1-1; 9 nucleotides align to TRBD1. The CDR3 contains 15 residues. The V gene end was trimmed by 6 bases and the J gene end by 2 bases; junction bases not matched to a gene: 8. Germline CDR1 is SGHRS and CDR2 is YFSETQ. In DNA form, the CDR3 reads TGCGCCAGCAACAGGGGGCAATTGGTAAACACTGAAGCTTTCTTT. Its translation is CASNRGQLVNTEAFF.

The rearrangement links TRBV4-1 to TRBJ1-2; D not certain. CDR1 MGHRA and CDR2 YSYEKL come from the germline V gene. V lost 4 bases to trimming and J lost 4 bases, with 19 bases between them. The CDR3 is 16 amino acids. The CDR3 nucleotides read TGCGCCAGCAGCCCGATAGGGAGAGTATCTGGCTATGGCTACACCTTC. Its translation is CASSPIGRVSGYGYTF.

This chain connects TRBV7-2 to TRBJ1-1, with D unclear. Trimming cost V 2 bases and J 11 bases, with 12 bases left between them. CDR1 is SGHTA, CDR2 FQGNSA, per germline. The CDR3 covers 12 residues. CDR3 amino acids: CASSLSGRVAFF. The DNA of the CDR3 is TGTGCCAGCAGCTTATCCGGGAGGGTGGCTTTCTTT. Together with reference TRBV7-2 and TRBJ1-1, the CDR3 gives the full variable domain: GAGVSQSPSNKVTEKGKDVELRCDPISGHTALYWYRQSLGQGLEFLIYFQGNSAPDKSGLPSDRFSAERTGGSVSTLTIQRTQQEDSAVYLCASSLSGRVAFFGQGTRLTVV.

CDR3 residues: CASKAAAGEQYF. The DNA of the CDR3 is TGCGCCAGCAAGGCCGCCGCGGGAGAGCAGTACTTC. This chain joins TRBV4-1 and TRBJ2-7, with D possibly being TRBD2 (6 bases). The V end lost 7 bases, the J end lost 7 bases, and 14 bases lay between the germline ends. This CDR3 has 12 amino acids. Germline lookup yields CDR1 MGHRA and CDR2 YSYEKL.

The chain employs TRBV7-9 and TRBJ1-5; D is unclear. Trimming pared 5 bases from V and 1 base from J, leaving 9 bases between. Germline CDR1 SEHNR, CDR2 FQNEAQ (reference sequence). The CDR3 runs to 14 residues. The CDR3 DNA follows: TGTGCCAGCAGCCTGGCGGGGAGCAATCAGCCCCAGCATTTT. This encodes CASSLAGSNQPQHF.

The chain carries TRBV11-2 and TRBJ2-7, with 10 bases identical to TRBD1. CDR1 is SGHAT, CDR2 FQNNGV, per germline. The V gene end was trimmed by 3 bases and the J gene end by 6 bases; junction bases not matched to a gene: 5. This CDR3 comprises 14 residues. The DNA of the CDR3 is TGTGCCAGCAGCTTGGGACAGGGGATTGTCGAGCAGTACTTC. This sequence encodes CASSLGQGIVEQYF.